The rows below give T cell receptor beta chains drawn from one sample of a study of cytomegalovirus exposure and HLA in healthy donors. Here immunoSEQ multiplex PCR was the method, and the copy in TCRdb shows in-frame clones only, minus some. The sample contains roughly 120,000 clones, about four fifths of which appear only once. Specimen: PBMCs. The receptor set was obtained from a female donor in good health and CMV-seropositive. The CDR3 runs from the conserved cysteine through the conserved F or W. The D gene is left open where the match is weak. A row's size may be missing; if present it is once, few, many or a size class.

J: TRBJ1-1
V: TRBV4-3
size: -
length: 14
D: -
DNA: TGCGCCAGCAGCCCGCAGGGGCGGCCCACTGAAGCTTTCTTT
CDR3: CASSPQGRPTEAFF

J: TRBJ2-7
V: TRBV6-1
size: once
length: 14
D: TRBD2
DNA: TGTGCCCTCCGAGAGACTAGCGGGGGTTACGAGCAGTACTTC
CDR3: CALRETSGGYEQYF

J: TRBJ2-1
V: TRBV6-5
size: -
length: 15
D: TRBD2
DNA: TGTGCCAGCAGTTACTCCGGGGGGGCGAAAAATGAGCAGTTCTTC
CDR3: CASSYSGGAKNEQFF

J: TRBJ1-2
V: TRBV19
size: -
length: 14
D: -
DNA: TGTGCCAGTAGTATAACCCACGGTAGCTATGGCTACACCTTC
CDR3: CASSITHGSYGYTF

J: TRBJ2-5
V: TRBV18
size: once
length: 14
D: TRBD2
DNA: TGTGCCAGCTCACCCAGCGGGGGGCCGGAGACCCAGTACTTC
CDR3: CASSPSGGPETQYF

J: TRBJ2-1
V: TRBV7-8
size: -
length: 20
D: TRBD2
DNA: TGTGCCAGCAGCATAGTCCAAGGGACTAGCGGGGGGAGGAACGGCGATGAGCAGTTCTTC
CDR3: CASSIVQGTSGGRNGDEQFF

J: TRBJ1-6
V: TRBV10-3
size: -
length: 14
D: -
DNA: TGTGCCATCAGCTCAGACAGATTTAATTCACCCCTCCACTTT
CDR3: CAISSDRFNSPLHF

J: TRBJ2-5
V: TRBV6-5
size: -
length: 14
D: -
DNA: TGTGCCAGCAGTTACGTGCAGATCCAAGAGACCCAGTACTTC
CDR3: CASSYVQIQETQYF

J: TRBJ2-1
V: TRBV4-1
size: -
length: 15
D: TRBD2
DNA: TGCGCCAGCAGCCCCCTCAGCGGGGGGGCTGGTGAGCAGTTCTTC
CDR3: CASSPLSGGAGEQFF

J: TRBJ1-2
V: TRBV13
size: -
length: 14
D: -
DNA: TGTGCCAGCAGCTTAGGGCAGGGTGGCTATGGCTACACCTTC
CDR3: CASSLGQGGYGYTF

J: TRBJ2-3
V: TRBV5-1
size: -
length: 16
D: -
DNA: TGCGCCAGCAGCCCCAGCGGTGGGGTTGGCACAGATACGCAGTATTTT
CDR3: CASSPSGGVGTDTQYF

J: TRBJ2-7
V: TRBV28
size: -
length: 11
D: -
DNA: TGTGCCAGCAGTTTAAGGGGCGAGCAGTACTTC
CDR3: CASSLRGEQYF

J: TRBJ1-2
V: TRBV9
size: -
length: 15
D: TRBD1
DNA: TGTGCCAGCAGCGTAGGTAACAGGGGTTTAGATGGCTACACCTTC
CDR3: CASSVGNRGLDGYTF

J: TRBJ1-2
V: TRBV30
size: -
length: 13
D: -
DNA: TGTGCCTGGAGTGTAAACTGGAACTATGGCTACACCTTC
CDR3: CAWSVNWNYGYTF

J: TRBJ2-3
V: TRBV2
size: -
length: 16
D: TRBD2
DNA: TGTGCCAGCGAGGGTGGCGGGGGGGCTTCATTCGATACGCAGTATTTT
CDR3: CASEGGGGASFDTQYF

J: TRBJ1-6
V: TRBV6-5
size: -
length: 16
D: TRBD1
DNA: TGTGCCAGCAGTTACACAGCCGGGACAGGTCGATCACCCCTCCACTTT
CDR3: CASSYTAGTGRSPLHF

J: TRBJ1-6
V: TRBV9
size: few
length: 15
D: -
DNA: TGTGCCAGCAGCGCATCACAGATCTATAATTCACCCCTCCACTTT
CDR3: CASSASQIYNSPLHF

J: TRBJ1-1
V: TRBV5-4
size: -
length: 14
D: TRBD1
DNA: TGTGCCAGCAGCCCGGACAGGGGTTTCACTGAAGCTTTCTTT
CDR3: CASSPDRGFTEAFF

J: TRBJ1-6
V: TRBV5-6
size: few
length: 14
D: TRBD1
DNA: TGTGCCAGCAGCCCCCGGACAGGGCGGTCACCCCTCCACTTT
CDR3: CASSPRTGRSPLHF

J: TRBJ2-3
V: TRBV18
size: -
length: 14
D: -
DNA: TGTGCCAGCTCACCACGATCGGGGACAGATACGCAGTATTTT
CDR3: CASSPRSGTDTQYF

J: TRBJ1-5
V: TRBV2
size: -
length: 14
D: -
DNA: TGTGCCAGCAGCCTCGGCACAGGGCGTCAGCCCCAGCATTTT
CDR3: CASSLGTGRQPQHF

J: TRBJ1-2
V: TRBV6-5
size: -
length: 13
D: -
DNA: TGTGCCAGCAGTTACTCCGGGGTAGGCGGCTACACCTTC
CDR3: CASSYSGVGGYTF

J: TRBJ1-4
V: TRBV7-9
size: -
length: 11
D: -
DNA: TGTGCCAGCAGCCGTAATGAAAAACTGTTTTTT
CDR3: CASSRNEKLFF

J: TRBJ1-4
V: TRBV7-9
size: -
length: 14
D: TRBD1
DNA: TGTGCCAGCAGACCGGGACAGGGGAACGAAAAACTGTTTTTT
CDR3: CASRPGQGNEKLFF

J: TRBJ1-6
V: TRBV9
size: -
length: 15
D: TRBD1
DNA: TGTGCCAGCAGCACCCGGGACAGTCCAACTTCACCCCTCCACTTT
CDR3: CASSTRDSPTSPLHF

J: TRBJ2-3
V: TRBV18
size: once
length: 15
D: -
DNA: TGTGCCAGCTCACCACCACTAGCTGGCGCAGATACGCAGTATTTT
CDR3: CASSPPLAGADTQYF

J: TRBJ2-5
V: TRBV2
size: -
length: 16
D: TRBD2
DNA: TGTGCCAGCACCGAAGCCGGGACTAGCGGGGAAGAGACCCAGTACTTC
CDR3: CASTEAGTSGEETQYF

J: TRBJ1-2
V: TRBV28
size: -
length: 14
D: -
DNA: TGTGCCAGCAGTGTACAACAGGGAAACTATGGCTACACCTTC
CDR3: CASSVQQGNYGYTF